Each of the 16 T cell receptor beta chains below was sequenced from the same sample in a study of cytomegalovirus exposure and HLA in healthy donors. Vbeta (60) and Jbeta (13) primers were used in the PCR. Libraries were prepared by immunoSEQ multiplex PCR; TCRdb keeps only in-frame clonotypes and omits some of them. The top ten hold roughly 1.4% of the sample, which has around 170,000 clones, about 85% seen once. Input material: PBMCs. These receptors were collected from a man aged 50-60 years in good health and CMV-seropositive.

CDR3 DNA sequence: TGTGCCAGCAGCGGTTTAGACAATGAGCAGTTCTTC. Its translation: CASSGLDNEQFF. The rearrangement uses TRBV7-9 and TRBJ2-1; D unresolved. Trimming removed 5 bases at V and 5 bases at J, with 7 bases between. This CDR3 spans 12 amino acids. CDR1 and CDR2 (germline): SEHNR, FQNEAQ (reference sequence).

The table lists this clone with a few counts. The chain combines TRBV11-2 with TRBJ2-1; no clear D. The V end was cut by 4 bases, the J end by 8 bases, with 12 bases between. The CDR3 sequence is 13 residues long. Germline V gives CDR1 SGHAT, CDR2 FQNNGV. CDR3 sequence reads: CASSSHRADEQFF. CDR3 coding DNA: TGTGCCAGCAGCTCCCACAGAGCCGATGAGCAGTTCTTC.

The chain couples TRBV7-2 to TRBJ1-4; 8 nucleotides agree with TRBD1. V was clipped by 5 bases and J by 7 bases; unmatched bases: 9. Germline V lookup: CDR1 SGHTA, CDR2 FQGNSA. The CDR3 runs to 15 residues. This chain's CDR3 is CASSPSTGASEKLFF. In DNA, the CDR3 is TGTGCCAGCAGCCCTTCGACAGGGGCAAGTGAAAAACTGTTTTTT.

The rearrangement uses TRBV30 and TRBJ2-4, with TRBD2 identical over 8 bases. Germline V CDR1 and CDR2: GTSNPN, SVGIG (reference sequence). Unmatched junction bases numbered 7, after V lost 0 bases and J lost 9 bases. This CDR3 region has 14 residues. CDR3 loop: CAWSVLGTRSIQYF. In DNA form, the CDR3 reads TGTGCCTGGAGTGTACTTGGGACTAGGAGCATTCAGTACTTC.

This clone was recorded only once. The V call is TRBV29-1, the J call TRBJ2-3; the match to TRBD1 covers 10 bases. Germline CDR1 reads SQVTM; CDR2 reads ANQGSEA. The CDR3 is 15 residues long. The J segment lost 4 bases and the V segment lost 3 bases, leaving 7 bases of the junction unmatched. The CDR3 spells CSVERTGGSADTQYF. CDR3 coding DNA: TGCAGCGTTGAGAGGACAGGGGGGAGCGCAGATACGCAGTATTTT.

The chain uses TRBV5-4 and TRBJ2-7; TRBD1 matches at 7 bases. The CDR3 contains 16 residues. Germline assignment: CDR1 SGHNT and CDR2 YYREEE (reference sequence). Trimming at V came to 2 bases and at J to 3 bases, leaving 11 bases not matched to a gene. This chain's CDR3 is CASSLSRGGYDYEQYF. The CDR3 region has the DNA TGTGCCAGCAGCTTATCTCGAGGGGGCTACGACTACGAGCAGTACTTC.

The chain joins TRBV2 to TRBJ2-2; 9 bases are a match to TRBD2. The V gene end was trimmed by 4 bases and the J gene end by 2 bases; junction bases not matched to a gene: 2. Per germline, CDR1 SNHLY and CDR2 FYNNEI. The CDR3 sequence is 15 residues long. CDR3 bases: TGTGCCAGCAGTGGGCTAGCGGGAAACACCGGGGAGCTGTTTTTT. Amino acids: CASSGLAGNTGELFF. The variable domain in full, completed from reference TRBV2 and TRBJ2-2, reads EPEVTQTPSHQVTQMGQEVILRCVPISNHLYFYWYRQILGQKVEFLVSFYNNEISEKSEIFDDQFSVERPDGSNFTLKIRSTKLEDSAMYFCASSGLAGNTGELFFGEGSRLTVL.

The V and J genes are TRBV10-3 and TRBJ2-1; 10 nucleotides match TRBD2. V was pared by 4 bases and J by 5 bases, with 2 bases of the junction left unmatched. The length of the CDR3 is 14 residues. The germline gives CDR1 ENHRY, CDR2 SYGVKD. The CDR3, as DNA: TGTGCCATCAGTGGAGCGGGGGGGGACAATGAGCAGTTCTTC. Residues: CAISGAGGDNEQFF.

This clone was recorded a few times. V usage is TRBV5-5 and J usage is TRBJ1-1; the D gene is possibly TRBD1 (6 bases). The CDR3 length is 15 residues. Per the germline V gene, CDR1 is SGHKS and CDR2 is YYEKEE (reference sequence). V gave up 4 bases and J gave up 3 bases, with 16 bases separating them. CDR3: CASSTHRESYTEAFF. CDR3 in DNA: TGTGCCAGCAGCACCCACAGGGAATCGTACACTGAAGCTTTCTTT.

The chain combines TRBV28 with TRBJ2-7, with 7 nucleotides matching TRBD2. Germline CDR1 reads MDHEN; CDR2 reads SYDVKM. The CDR3 runs 13 residues. V was clipped by 7 bases and J by 4 bases; unmatched bases: 7. CDR3 protein: CASTPGGRYEQYF. The DNA for the CDR3 is TGTGCCAGCACTCCGGGAGGCCGGTACGAGCAGTACTTC.

The J gene is TRBJ2-2, the V gene TRBV27; D is possibly TRBD2 (5 bases). The length of the CDR3 is 15 residues. Germline assignment: CDR1 MNHEY and CDR2 SMNVEV (reference sequence). Trimming shortened V by 3 bases and J by 0 bases, and 8 bases separated the two germline ends. The CDR3 here is CASSFQRSNTGELFF. CDR3 nucleotide sequence: TGTGCCAGCAGTTTCCAGCGGTCGAACACCGGGGAGCTGTTTTTT.

The chain combines TRBV2 with TRBJ1-4; no clear D gene. The germline V gene has CDR1 SNHLY and CDR2 FYNNEI. This CDR3 contains 16 residues. Deletions cut 2 bases from V and 6 bases from J, with 16 bases between. CDR3 nucleotide sequence: TGTGCCAGCAGTGAACTGGGGTCGGGGAGGTATGAAAAACTGTTTTTT. Protein product: CASSELGSGRYEKLFF.

This clone was recorded only once. V usage is TRBV5-8 and J usage is TRBJ2-7; D unclear. The CDR3 extends over 12 amino acids. Trimming took off 1 base at V and 4 bases at J, with 6 bases between the two ends. The germline V gene has CDR1 SGHTS and CDR2 YDEGEE. The CDR3 DNA follows: TGTGCCAGCAGCTTGTTCGGGTACGAGCAGTACTTC. Residues: CASSLFGYEQYF.

The chain carries TRBV4-1 and TRBJ2-1, with D possibly matching TRBD2 (6 bases). Between the trimmed V and J ends, which lost 0 bases and 2 bases, there was a span of 11 bases. Per the germline V gene, CDR1 is MGHRA and CDR2 is YSYEKL. The CDR3 runs to 16 residues. The CDR3 reads CASSQEEQRAYNEQFF. The CDR3 region has the DNA TGCGCCAGCAGCCAAGAGGAGCAGCGGGCCTACAATGAGCAGTTCTTC.

DNA of the CDR3: TGCGCCAGCAGCTCAGGCAGGGGAGACTATGGCTACACCTTC. Amino acids: CASSSGRGDYGYTF. The chain employs TRBV4-1 and TRBJ1-2, with D possibly being TRBD1 (6 bases). The V end lost 5 bases, the J end lost 3 bases, and 13 bases lay between the germline ends. CDR1 MGHRA and CDR2 YSYEKL come from the germline V gene. The CDR3 length is 14 residues.

Only one count was recorded for this clone. The chain joins TRBV11-3 to TRBJ1-2; possibly TRBD1 for D (6 bases). CDR1 is SGHNT and CDR2 is YENEEA in the germline V gene. The CDR3 extends over 12 amino acids. Between the trimmed V and J ends, which lost 5 bases and 13 bases, there was a span of 17 bases. The CDR3 is CASSAQGRLFTF. Written as DNA, the CDR3 is TGTGCCAGCAGCGCACAGGGAAGGCTATTCACCTTC.